A selection of T cell receptor beta chains follows, all from one sample in a study of a mutant IDH1 vaccine in newly diagnosed glioma. The method was immunoSEQ multiplex PCR; TCRdb's version includes in-frame clones alone and lacks a portion of them. Altogether fewer than 65,000 clones are present, about 80% being singletons, with the ten largest covering around 5.7%. These TCRs' antigens remain unknown. The sequences come from PBMCs, collected from a glioma patient whose treatment included an IDH1 peptide vaccine. These receptors came from a man in his fifties with glioma. Both conserved end residues are part of each CDR3. Fields, in order: J gene, V gene, clone size, D gene, CDR3 protein, CDR3 DNA. D genes are given only for firm matches. Only part of the rows carry a size: once, few, many, or a class if the clone is expanded.

>TRBJ2-5|TRBV5-6|once|-
CASSFGRETQYF
TGTGCCAGCAGCTTCGGACGAGAGACCCAGTACTTC
>TRBJ2-7|TRBV5-5|-|-
CASSFFMEQASYEQYF
TGTGCCAGCAGCTTTTTTATGGAACAGGCTTCCTACGAGCAGTACTTC
>TRBJ2-7|TRBV5-1|-|TRBD1
CASTPRGQGGVEQYF
TGCGCCAGCACCCCCCGGGGACAGGGGGGGGTCGAGCAGTACTTC
>TRBJ1-4|TRBV27|-|-
CASSLSVTHNEKLFF
TGTGCCAGCAGTTTATCAGTTACCCATAATGAAAAACTGTTTTTT
>TRBJ2-3|TRBV5-6|-|-
CASSRRGSASRPDTQYF
TGTGCCAGCAGCCGTAGGGGATCCGCCAGCAGGCCAGATACGCAGTATTTT
>TRBJ2-3|TRBV7-9|-|-
CASSLDPRDTQYF
TGTGCCAGCAGCCTGGACCCGAGGGATACGCAGTATTTT
>TRBJ2-2|TRBV28|few|-
CASSFIRTGELFF
TGTGCCAGCAGTTTCATCAGAACCGGGGAGCTGTTTTTT
>TRBJ2-7|TRBV9|-|-
CASSVGGGEQYF
TGTGCCAGCAGCGTCGGAGGTGGTGAGCAGTACTTC
>TRBJ2-7|TRBV5-6|-|-
CASSDLGGEQYF
TGTGCCAGCAGCGATCTAGGCGGCGAGCAGTACTTC
>TRBJ2-3|TRBV29-1|-|-
CSVVRDATDTQYF
TGCAGCGTTGTGCGGGATGCGACAGATACGCAGTATTTT
>TRBJ2-1|TRBV9|-|-
CASSVGGLSYNEQFF
TGTGCCAGCAGCGTAGGAGGGCTTTCCTACAATGAGCAGTTCTTC
>TRBJ2-1|TRBV5-1|once|TRBD1
CASSSGTGRYNEQFF
TGCGCCAGCAGCTCCGGGACAGGGAGGTACAATGAGCAGTTCTTC
>TRBJ2-1|TRBV27|-|TRBD2
CASSSRLAGGTDNEQFF
TGTGCCAGCAGTTCTAGATTAGCGGGAGGCACAGACAATGAGCAGTTCTTC
>TRBJ2-3|TRBV9|-|-
CASSVGGDTDTQYF
TGTGCCAGCAGCGTAGGGGGGGACACAGATACGCAGTATTTT
>TRBJ1-1|TRBV9|-|-
CASSVNSGAHTEAFF
TGTGCCAGCAGCGTAAACTCGGGGGCACACACTGAAGCTTTCTTT
>TRBJ2-7|TRBV4-1|-|TRBD1
CASSQDPYRGNEQYF
TGCGCCAGCAGCCAAGATCCGTACAGGGGGAACGAGCAGTACTTC
>TRBJ2-1|TRBV19|-|-
CASSPRGTYNEQFF
TGTGCCAGTAGTCCCCGTGGGACCTACAATGAGCAGTTCTTC
>TRBJ2-7|TRBV7-9|-|-
CASSSRGLTHEQYF
TGTGCCAGCAGCTCAAGAGGATTAACCCACGAGCAGTACTTC
>TRBJ2-3|TRBV5-6|-|TRBD1
CASNPGTGFQGTQYF
TGTGCCAGCAACCCGGGGACAGGGTTTCAAGGTACGCAGTATTTT
>TRBJ1-1|TRBV11-1|few|-
CASSRYGGNTEAFF
TGTGCCAGCAGCCGCTACGGCGGAAACACTGAAGCTTTCTTT
>TRBJ2-7|TRBV19|-|TRBD1
CASSQGQGHEQYF
TGTGCCAGTAGCCAGGGACAGGGCCACGAGCAGTACTTC
>TRBJ1-5|TRBV30|few|-
CAWSVSSNNQPQHF
TGTGCCTGGAGTGTTAGTTCAAACAATCAGCCCCAGCATTTT
>TRBJ1-6|TRBV19|-|-
CASTGTGDSPLHF
TGTGCCAGTACGGGAACAGGAGATTCACCCCTCCACTTT
>TRBJ2-7|TRBV7-2|once|-
CASSRGGDLYEQYF
TGTGCCAGCAGCCGAGGAGGGGACCTCTACGAGCAGTACTTC
>TRBJ2-1|TRBV4-3|-|-
CASSQDRAQDEQFF
TGCGCCAGCAGCCAAGATAGGGCACAGGATGAGCAGTTCTTC
>TRBJ2-7|TRBV6-5|-|-
CAAQAAGTYEQYF
TGTGCCGCCCAGGCGGCAGGCACCTACGAGCAGTACTTC
>TRBJ1-5|TRBV30|-|TRBD1
CAWSAGQMDQPQHF
TGTGCCTGGAGCGCGGGACAGATGGATCAGCCCCAGCATTTT
>TRBJ1-1|TRBV7-5|-|-
CARSLAEGRCPMWIF
TGTGCCAGAAGCTTAGCGGAAGGGCGGTGTCCTATGTGGATCTTT
>TRBJ2-1|TRBV5-6|-|TRBD2
CASSLDASGGTYNEQFF
TGTGCCAGCAGCTTGGATGCTAGCGGGGGGACCTACAATGAGCAGTTCTTC
>TRBJ2-7|TRBV4-1|-|TRBD2
CASSDMRTSGSGEQYF
TGCGCCAGCAGCGATATGAGGACTAGCGGGAGTGGGGAGCAGTACTTC
>TRBJ2-7|TRBV10-3|-|-
CAISESIAETYEQYF
TGTGCCATCAGTGAGTCGATAGCGGAGACCTACGAGCAGTACTTC
>TRBJ2-5|TRBV7-9|-|-
CASSFRLDSGSGETQYF
TGTGCCAGCAGCTTCAGACTAGATTCGGGGAGTGGAGAGACCCAGTACTTC
>TRBJ2-1|TRBV2|once|-
CAGGGGNEQFF
TGTGCCGGGGGTGGGGGAAATGAGCAGTTCTTC
>TRBJ1-4|TRBV7-9|-|TRBD1
CASSPDRVGKLFF
TGTGCCAGCAGCCCCGACAGGGTAGGAAAACTGTTTTTT
>TRBJ2-2|TRBV9|-|TRBD1
CASSVGENRGRAGELFF
TGTGCCAGCAGCGTAGGGGAGAACAGGGGACGTGCCGGGGAGCTGTTTTTT
>TRBJ2-1|TRBV6-4|-|TRBD2
CASSVLAGSSYNEQFF
TGTGCCAGCAGTGTACTAGCGGGCAGCTCCTACAATGAGCAGTTCTTC
>TRBJ1-1|TRBV20-1|-|-
CSASHREEAFF
TGCAGTGCTAGTCACAGGGAGGAAGCTTTCTTT
>TRBJ1-5|TRBV5-6|many|TRBD1
CASSLASGGRDQPQHF
TGTGCCAGCAGCTTGGCTTCAGGGGGTAGGGATCAGCCCCAGCATTTT
>TRBJ1-5|TRBV19|-|-
CASSGLGQPQHF
TGTGCCAGTAGTGGCTTGGGGCAGCCCCAGCATTTT
>TRBJ2-7|TRBV18|-|-
CASSPPGQSYEQYF
TGTGCCAGCTCACCACCCGGGCAAAGCTACGAGCAGTACTTC
>TRBJ1-1|TRBV6-5|-|TRBD1
CASSPQGGYTEAFF
TGTGCCAGCAGTCCTCAGGGGGGGTACACTGAAGCTTTCTTT
>TRBJ2-1|TRBV30|-|-
CAWSRGLRPGEQFF
TGTGCCTGGAGTAGGGGTCTACGGCCGGGTGAGCAGTTCTTC
>TRBJ1-4|TRBV6-6|few|-
CASSYQTGFEKLFF
TGTGCCAGCAGTTACCAAACAGGGTTTGAAAAACTGTTTTTT
>TRBJ2-7|TRBV27|-|-
CASGPIATYEQYF
TGTGCCAGCGGACCCATAGCGACCTACGAGCAGTACTTC
>TRBJ2-3|TRBV27|-|TRBD2
CASRKSGRAYITDTQYF
TGTGCCAGCAGAAAGAGCGGGAGGGCCTATATCACAGATACGCAGTATTTT
>TRBJ2-5|TRBV5-4|-|TRBD1
CASSRTGGEQTQYF
TGTGCCAGCAGCCGGACAGGGGGCGAGCAGACCCAGTACTTC